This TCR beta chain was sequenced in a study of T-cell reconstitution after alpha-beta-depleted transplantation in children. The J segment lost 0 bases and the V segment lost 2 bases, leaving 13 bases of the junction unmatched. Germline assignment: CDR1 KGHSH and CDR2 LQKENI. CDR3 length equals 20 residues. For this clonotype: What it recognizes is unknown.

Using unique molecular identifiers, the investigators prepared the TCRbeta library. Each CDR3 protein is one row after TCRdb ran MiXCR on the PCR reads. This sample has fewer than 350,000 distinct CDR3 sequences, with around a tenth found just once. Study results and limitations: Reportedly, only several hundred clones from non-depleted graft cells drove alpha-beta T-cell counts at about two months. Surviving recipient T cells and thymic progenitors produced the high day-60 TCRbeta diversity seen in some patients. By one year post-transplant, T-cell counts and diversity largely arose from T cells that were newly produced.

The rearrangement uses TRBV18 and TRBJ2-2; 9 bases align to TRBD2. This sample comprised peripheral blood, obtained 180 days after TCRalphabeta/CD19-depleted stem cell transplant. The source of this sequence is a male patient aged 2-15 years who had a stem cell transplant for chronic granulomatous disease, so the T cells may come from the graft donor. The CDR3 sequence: CASSPYSAGGPFANTGELFF. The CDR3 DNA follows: TGTGCCAGCTCACCATACTCAGCGGGGGGCCCGTTCGCGAACACCGGGGAGCTGTTTTTT.